This T cell receptor (beta chain) appears in the sequencing data of a study of regulatory T cells in long-lasting Graves disease. General study points: Segments TRBV28, TRBJ1-2 and TRBJ2-5 showed preferential usage in persistent disease.

Ten or more counts support this clonotype. No antigen is known for it. Looked up from germline, CDR1 is MNHNS and CDR2 is SASEGT. V lost 2 bases to trimming and J lost 2 bases, with 18 bases between them. The CDR3 has 17 amino acids. In building TCR beta libraries, iRepertoire HTBI primers were used together with Arm-PCR of CDR3 regions. TCRdb called the multiplex PCR reads again in MiXCR, with one record for every CDR3 protein. This sample has 400,000 to 500,000 distinct CDR3 sequences, with roughly 20% found just once. This sample's time point: persistent/refractory GD, antithyroid drugs over 5 years with positive TRAb. There was RNA extracted from PBMCs, and the TCR library was made from it. The source of the patients was an endocrinology department in Xi'an, China.

This receptor was taken from a female donor with Graves disease. This sample comprised peripheral blood mononuclear cells (PBMCs), obtained when the disease was refractory, from a patient treated with antithyroid drugs. The rearrangement joins TRBV6-1 to TRBJ1-1, with D hard to call. The CDR3: CASSETPGQATNTEAFF. CDR3 in DNA: TGTGCCAGCAGTGAAACCCCGGGCCAGGCGACCAACACTGAAGCTTTCTTT.